Below are 8 T cell receptor beta chains sequenced from a single sample in a study of T cell responses to AZD1222 COVID-19 vaccine. Method: immunoSEQ multiplex PCR; TCRdb's copy keeps in-frame clones and lacks some. The data show around 260,000 clones, 90% to 95% seen once. Sequenced material: peripheral blood, taken on day 0 of AZD1222 vaccination. The origin of the receptors is an adult in good health.

This sequence joins TRBV6-2 or TRBV6-3 and TRBJ2-1; 8 bases match TRBD2. The V gene end was trimmed by 2 bases and the J gene end by 4 bases; junction bases not matched to a gene: 7. CDR1 is MNHEY and CDR2 is SVGEGT in the germline V gene. This CDR3 is built from 16 residues. The CDR3 DNA sequence: TGTGCCAGCAGTTACGAGGGACTAGAACTTTACAATGAGCAGTTCTTC. Its translation: CASSYEGLELYNEQFF.

This clone was picked up a small number of times. This chain joins TRBV28 and TRBJ2-7; D perhaps matches TRBD2 (5 bases). The CDR3 contains 13 residues. Germline CDR1 and CDR2: MDHEN and SYDVKM. V dropped 4 bases and J dropped 6 bases, with 13 bases sitting between them. In DNA, the CDR3 is TGTGCCAGCAGTTACCCCGGGCGGGCCGAGCAGTACTTC. This gives the protein CASSYPGRAEQYF.

This chain uses TRBV28 with TRBJ1-2; a weak D match, TRBD1 (5 bases). This CDR3 is 13 amino acids long. Looked up from germline, CDR1 is MDHEN and CDR2 is SYDVKM. V was trimmed by 5 bases and J by 4 bases, leaving 11 bases between them. CDR3: CASSEPGTYGYTF. In DNA form, the CDR3 reads TGTGCCAGCAGTGAGCCCGGGACCTATGGCTACACCTTC.

The chain links TRBV18 to TRBJ2-7; a possible D gene is TRBD2 (5 bases). V lost 1 base to trimming and J lost 6 bases, with 10 bases between them. This CDR3 has 13 amino acids. In germline, CDR1 is KGHSH, CDR2 LQKENI. The chain's CDR3 is CASSPRGSLEQYF. Here the CDR3 DNA reads TGTGCCAGCTCACCACGAGGGTCCCTCGAGCAGTACTTC.

The chain has TRBV5-1 and TRBJ2-3; D is unresolved. With 0 bases removed from V and 4 bases from J, the gap between germline ends came to 15 bases. The germline gives CDR1 SGHRS, CDR2 YFSETQ. The CDR3 runs to 16 residues. This chain's CDR3 is CASSLAVGIGPDTQYF. CDR3 sequence (DNA): TGCGCCAGCAGCTTGGCGGTTGGGATCGGACCAGATACGCAGTATTTT.

The gene calls are TRBV7-2 and TRBJ2-7, with D uncertain. The CDR3 runs to 12 residues. The germline V gene encodes CDR1 SGHTA and CDR2 FQGNSA. V was trimmed by 3 bases and J by 3 bases, leaving 6 bases between them. CDR3 protein: CASSFPHYEQYF. Written as DNA, the CDR3 is TGTGCCAGCAGCTTCCCTCACTACGAGCAGTACTTC.

The genes are TRBV3-1 (or the pseudogene TRBV3-2) and TRBJ2-5; TRBD2 matches 8 bases. J lost 0 bases, V lost 0 bases, and 3 bases had no gene match. The CDR3 extends over 16 amino acids. Germline V gives CDR1 LGHDT, CDR2 YNNKEL (reference sequence). The CDR3 region is CASSQELAGYQETQYF. The CDR3 DNA follows: TGTGCCAGCAGCCAAGAATTAGCGGGGTACCAAGAGACCCAGTACTTC.

The V call is TRBV29-1, the J call TRBJ1-2, with unresolved D. Trimming removed 0 bases from V and 5 bases from J, with 13 bases in between. This CDR3 comprises 14 residues. Germline V CDR1 and CDR2: SQVTM, ANQGSEA. Here the CDR3 DNA reads TGCAGCGTTGAAGATAGAGACGGACGATATGGCTACACCTTC. It yields the protein CSVEDRDGRYGYTF.